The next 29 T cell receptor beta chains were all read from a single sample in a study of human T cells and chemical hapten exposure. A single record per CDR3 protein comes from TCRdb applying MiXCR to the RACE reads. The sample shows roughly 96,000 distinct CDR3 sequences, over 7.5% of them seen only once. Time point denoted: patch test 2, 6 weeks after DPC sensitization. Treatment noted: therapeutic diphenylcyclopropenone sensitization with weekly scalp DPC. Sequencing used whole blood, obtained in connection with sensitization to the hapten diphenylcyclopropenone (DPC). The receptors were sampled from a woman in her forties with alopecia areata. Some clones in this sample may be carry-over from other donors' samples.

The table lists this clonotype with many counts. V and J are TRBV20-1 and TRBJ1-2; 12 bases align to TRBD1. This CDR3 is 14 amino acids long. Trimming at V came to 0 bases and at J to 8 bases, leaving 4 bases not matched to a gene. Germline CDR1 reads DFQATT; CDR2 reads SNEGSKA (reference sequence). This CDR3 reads CSAREGQGAKGYTF. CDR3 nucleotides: TGCAGTGCTAGAGAGGGACAGGGGGCTAAGGGCTACACCTTC.

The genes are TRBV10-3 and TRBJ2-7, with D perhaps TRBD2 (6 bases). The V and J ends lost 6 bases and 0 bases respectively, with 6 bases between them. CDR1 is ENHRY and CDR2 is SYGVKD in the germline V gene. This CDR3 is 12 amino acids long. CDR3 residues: CAIRGGSYEQYF. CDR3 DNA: TGTGCCATCAGGGGGGGCTCCTACGAGCAGTACTTC.

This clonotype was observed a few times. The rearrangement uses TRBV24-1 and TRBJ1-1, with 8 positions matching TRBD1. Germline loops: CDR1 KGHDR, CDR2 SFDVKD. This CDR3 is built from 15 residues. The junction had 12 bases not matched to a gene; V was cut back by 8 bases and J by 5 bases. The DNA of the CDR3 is TGTGCCACCACCCGAATCCGACAGGGGTGTACTGAAGCTTTCTTT. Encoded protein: CATTRIRQGCTEAFF.

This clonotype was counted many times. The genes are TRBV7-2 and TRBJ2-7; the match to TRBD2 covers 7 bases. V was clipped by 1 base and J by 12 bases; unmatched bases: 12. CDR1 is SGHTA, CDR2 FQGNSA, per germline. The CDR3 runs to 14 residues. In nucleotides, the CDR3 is TGTGCCAGCAGCTTAGGAGGTGGGAGGGCGGATTGGTACTTC. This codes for CASSLGGGRADWYF.

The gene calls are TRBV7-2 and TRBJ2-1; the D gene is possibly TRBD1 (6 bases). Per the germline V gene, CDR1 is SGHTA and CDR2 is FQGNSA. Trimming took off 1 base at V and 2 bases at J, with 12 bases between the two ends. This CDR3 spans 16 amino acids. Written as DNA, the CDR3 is TGTGCCAGCAGCTTAGTGACAGGACGCACCTACAATGAGCAGTTCTTC. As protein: CASSLVTGRTYNEQFF.

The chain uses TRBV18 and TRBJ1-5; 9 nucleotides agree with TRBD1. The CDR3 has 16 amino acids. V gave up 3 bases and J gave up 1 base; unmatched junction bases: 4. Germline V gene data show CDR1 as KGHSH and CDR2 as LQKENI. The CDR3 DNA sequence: TGTGCCAGCTCACCCGGGACAGGGATAAGCAATCAGCCCCAGCATTTT. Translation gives CASSPGTGISNQPQHF.

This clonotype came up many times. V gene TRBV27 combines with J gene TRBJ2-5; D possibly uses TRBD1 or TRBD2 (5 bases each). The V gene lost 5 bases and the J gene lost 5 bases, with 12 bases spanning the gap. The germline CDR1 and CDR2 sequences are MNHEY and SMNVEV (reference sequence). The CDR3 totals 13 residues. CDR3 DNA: TGTGCCAGCAGTCGACAGCGCGGGGAGACCCAGTACTTC. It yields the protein CASSRQRGETQYF.

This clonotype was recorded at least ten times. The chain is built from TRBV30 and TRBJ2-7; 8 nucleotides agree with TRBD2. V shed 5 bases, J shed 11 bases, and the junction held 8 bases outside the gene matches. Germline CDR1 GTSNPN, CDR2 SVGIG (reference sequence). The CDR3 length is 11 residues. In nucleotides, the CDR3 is TGTGCCTGGGCCGGGCCCGGGGGGGAGTACTTC. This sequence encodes CAWAGPGGEYF.

As DNA, the CDR3 is TGTGCCACCAGTGATGCGGGACTAGCCGTCGAGACCCAGTACTTC. Translation gives CATSDAGLAVETQYF. The chain employs TRBV24-1 and TRBJ2-5; 9 bases match TRBD2. The ends lost 3 bases at V and 5 bases at J; junction bases unmatched: 6. CDR1 and CDR2 from the germline V gene are KGHDR and SFDVKD. This CDR3 has 15 amino acids.

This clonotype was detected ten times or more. The CDR3 DNA is TGTGCCAGCAGTCCCCGGGACAAAAACATTCAGTACTTC. Its translation: CASSPRDKNIQYF. V and J are TRBV6-2 or TRBV6-3 and TRBJ2-4; D is perhaps TRBD2 (5 bases). CDR3 length: 13 residues. Trimming removed 5 bases from V and 3 bases from J, with 8 bases in between. Per germline, CDR1 MNHEY and CDR2 SVGEGT.

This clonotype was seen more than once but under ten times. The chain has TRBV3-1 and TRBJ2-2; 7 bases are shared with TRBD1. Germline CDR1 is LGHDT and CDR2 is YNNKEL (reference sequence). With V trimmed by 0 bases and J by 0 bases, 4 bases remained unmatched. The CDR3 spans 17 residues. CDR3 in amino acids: CASSQDPGQANTGELFF. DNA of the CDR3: TGTGCCAGCAGCCAAGACCCCGGACAGGCGAACACCGGGGAGCTGTTTTTT.

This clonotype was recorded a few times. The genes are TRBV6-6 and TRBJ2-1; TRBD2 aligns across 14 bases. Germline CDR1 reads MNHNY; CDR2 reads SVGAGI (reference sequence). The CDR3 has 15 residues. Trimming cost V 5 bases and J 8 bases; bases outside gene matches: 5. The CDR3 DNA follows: TGTGCCAGCAGTCCGACTAGCGGGAGGGGAGATGAGCAGTTCTTC. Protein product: CASSPTSGRGDEQFF.

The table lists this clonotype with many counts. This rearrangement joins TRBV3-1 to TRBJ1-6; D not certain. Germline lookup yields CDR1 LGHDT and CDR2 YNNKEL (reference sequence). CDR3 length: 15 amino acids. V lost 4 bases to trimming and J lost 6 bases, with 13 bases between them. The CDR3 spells CASSPSGPINSPLHF. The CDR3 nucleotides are TGTGCCAGCAGCCCCTCAGGACCGATTAATTCACCCCTCCACTTT.

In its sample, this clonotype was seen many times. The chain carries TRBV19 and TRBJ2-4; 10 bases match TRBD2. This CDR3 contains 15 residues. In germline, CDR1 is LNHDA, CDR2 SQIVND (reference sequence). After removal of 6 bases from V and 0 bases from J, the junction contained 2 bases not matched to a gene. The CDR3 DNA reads TGTGCCAGTAGCGCTAGCGGGAGAGCCAAAAACATTCAGTACTTC. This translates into CASSASGRAKNIQYF.

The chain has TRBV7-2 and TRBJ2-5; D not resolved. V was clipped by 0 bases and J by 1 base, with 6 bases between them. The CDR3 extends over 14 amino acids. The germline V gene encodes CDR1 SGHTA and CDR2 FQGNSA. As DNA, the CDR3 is TGTGCCAGCAGCTTAGCGCTCACCCAAGAGACCCAGTACTTC. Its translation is CASSLALTQETQYF.

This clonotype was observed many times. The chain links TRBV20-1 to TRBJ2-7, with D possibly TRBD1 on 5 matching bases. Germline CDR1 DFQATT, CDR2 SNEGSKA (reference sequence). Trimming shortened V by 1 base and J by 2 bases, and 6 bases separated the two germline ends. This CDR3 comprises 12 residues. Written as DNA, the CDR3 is TGCAGTGCTAGAGGGACACCCTACGAGCAGTACTTC. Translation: CSARGTPYEQYF.

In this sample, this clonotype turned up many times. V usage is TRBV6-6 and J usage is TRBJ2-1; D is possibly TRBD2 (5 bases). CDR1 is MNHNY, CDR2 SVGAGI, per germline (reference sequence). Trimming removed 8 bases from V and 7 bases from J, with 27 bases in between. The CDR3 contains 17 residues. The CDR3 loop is CASSPVWLATRENEQFF. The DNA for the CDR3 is TGTGCCAGCTCCCCTGTATGGCTCGCCACGAGGGAAAATGAGCAGTTCTTC.

CDR3 DNA sequence: TGTGCCAGCAGTTTAAAACAGGGGGCGCACGAGCAGTACTTC. Translated, it gives CASSLKQGAHEQYF. The V and J genes are TRBV12-3 or TRBV12-4 and TRBJ2-7, with 9 bases lining up with TRBD1. Trimming at V came to 2 bases and at J to 5 bases, leaving 4 bases not matched to a gene. This CDR3 has 14 amino acids.

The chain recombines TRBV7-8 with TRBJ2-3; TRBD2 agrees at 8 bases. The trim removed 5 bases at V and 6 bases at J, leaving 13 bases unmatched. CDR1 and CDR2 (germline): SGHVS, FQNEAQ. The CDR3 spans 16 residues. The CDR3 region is CASSPGLARGLDTQYF. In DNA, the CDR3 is TGTGCCAGCAGCCCCGGACTAGCAAGGGGACTGGATACGCAGTATTTT.

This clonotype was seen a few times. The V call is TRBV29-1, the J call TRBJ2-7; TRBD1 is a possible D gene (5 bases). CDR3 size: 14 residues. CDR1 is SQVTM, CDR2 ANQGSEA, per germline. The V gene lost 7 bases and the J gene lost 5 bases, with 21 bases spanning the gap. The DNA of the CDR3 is TGCAGCGCAAAAACAGGACCGGATTACCACGAGCAGTACTTC. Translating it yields CSAKTGPDYHEQYF.

The CDR3 sequence is CASSRTIRWETQYF. The CDR3 DNA reads TGTGCCAGCAGCCGGACTATCCGGTGGGAGACCCAGTACTTC. The chain is built from TRBV7-8 and TRBJ2-5; a possible D gene is TRBD2 (6 bases). Deletions cut 5 bases from V and 5 bases from J, with 15 bases between. Looked up from germline, CDR1 is SGHVS and CDR2 is FQNEAQ. This CDR3 contains 14 residues.

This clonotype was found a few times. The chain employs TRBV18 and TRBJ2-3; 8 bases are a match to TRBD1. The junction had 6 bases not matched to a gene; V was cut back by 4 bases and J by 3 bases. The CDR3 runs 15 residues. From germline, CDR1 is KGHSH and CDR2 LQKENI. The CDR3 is CASSQFQGATDTQYF. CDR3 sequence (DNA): TGTGCCAGCTCACAGTTCCAGGGGGCGACAGATACGCAGTATTTT.

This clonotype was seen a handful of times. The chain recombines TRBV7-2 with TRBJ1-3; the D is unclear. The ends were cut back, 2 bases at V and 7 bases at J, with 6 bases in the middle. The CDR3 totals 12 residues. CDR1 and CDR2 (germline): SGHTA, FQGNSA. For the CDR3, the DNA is TGTGCCAGCAGCTTACCCCCGAACACCATATATTTT. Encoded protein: CASSLPPNTIYF.

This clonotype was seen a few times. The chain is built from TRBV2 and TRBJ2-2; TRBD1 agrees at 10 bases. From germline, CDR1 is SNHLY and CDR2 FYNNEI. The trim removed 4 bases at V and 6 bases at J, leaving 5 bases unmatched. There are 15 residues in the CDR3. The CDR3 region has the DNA TGTGCCAGCAGTGGACGGACAGGGGGTCCCGGGGAGCTGTTTTTT. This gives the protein CASSGRTGGPGELFF.

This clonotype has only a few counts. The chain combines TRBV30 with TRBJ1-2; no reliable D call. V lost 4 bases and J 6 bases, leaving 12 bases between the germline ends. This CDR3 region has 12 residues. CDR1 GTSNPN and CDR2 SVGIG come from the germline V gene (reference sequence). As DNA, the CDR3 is TGTGCCTGGACGCGGGGAAGGCATGGCTACACCTTC. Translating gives CAWTRGRHGYTF.

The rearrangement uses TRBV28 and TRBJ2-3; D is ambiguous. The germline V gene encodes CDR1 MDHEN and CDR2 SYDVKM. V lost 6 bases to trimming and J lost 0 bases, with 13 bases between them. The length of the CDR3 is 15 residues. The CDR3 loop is CASRGFVGSTDTQYF. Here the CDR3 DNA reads TGTGCCAGCAGGGGATTCGTGGGGAGCACAGATACGCAGTATTTT.

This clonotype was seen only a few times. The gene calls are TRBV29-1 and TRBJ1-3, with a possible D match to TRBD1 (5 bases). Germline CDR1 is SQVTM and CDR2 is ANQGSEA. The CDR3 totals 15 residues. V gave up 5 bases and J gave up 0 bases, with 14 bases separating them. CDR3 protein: CSVSGPLNSGNTIYF. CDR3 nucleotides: TGCAGCGTTTCAGGGCCACTAAACTCTGGAAACACCATATATTTT.

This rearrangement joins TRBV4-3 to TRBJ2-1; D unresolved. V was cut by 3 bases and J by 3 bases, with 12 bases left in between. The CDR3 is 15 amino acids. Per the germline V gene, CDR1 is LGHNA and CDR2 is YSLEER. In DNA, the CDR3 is TGCGCCAGCAGCCAGTCGCCTCTGAACTACAATGAGCAGTTCTTC. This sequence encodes CASSQSPLNYNEQFF.

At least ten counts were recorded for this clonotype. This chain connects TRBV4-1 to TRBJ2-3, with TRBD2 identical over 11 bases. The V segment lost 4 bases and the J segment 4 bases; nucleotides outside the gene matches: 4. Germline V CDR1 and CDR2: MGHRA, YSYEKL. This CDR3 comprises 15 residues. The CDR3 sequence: CASSLLGLAADTQYF. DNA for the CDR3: TGCGCCAGCAGCCTTTTGGGACTAGCGGCAGATACGCAGTATTTT.